This T cell receptor beta chain was identified in a study of blood T cell repertoires in COVID-19. The CDR3 spans 13 residues. Germline V gene lookup returns CDR1 GTSNPN and CDR2 SVGIG (reference sequence). Trimming shortened V by 3 bases and J by 4 bases, and 12 bases separated the two germline ends. Produced via immunoSEQ multiplex PCR; TCRdb's table is partial and in-frame only. The sample has around 130,000 clones, approximately 80% seen once; the top ten hold 12%. The chain joins TRBV30 to TRBJ1-2; maybe TRBD1 (5 bases). The receptor's source is a woman aged 55-75 years with acute or convalescent COVID-19. Sequencing input: peripheral blood. Written as DNA, the CDR3 is TGTGCCTGGAGCCAGACAGTCGCCTATGGCTACACCTTC. Encoded protein: CAWSQTVAYGYTF. The variable domain in full, with the rest retrieved from reference TRBV30 and TRBJ1-2, is SQTIHQWPATLVQPVGSPLSLECTVEGTSNPNLYWYRQAAGRGLQLLFYSVGIGQISSEVPQNLSASRPQDRQFILSSKKLLLSDSGFYLCAWSQTVAYGYTFGSGTRLTVV.